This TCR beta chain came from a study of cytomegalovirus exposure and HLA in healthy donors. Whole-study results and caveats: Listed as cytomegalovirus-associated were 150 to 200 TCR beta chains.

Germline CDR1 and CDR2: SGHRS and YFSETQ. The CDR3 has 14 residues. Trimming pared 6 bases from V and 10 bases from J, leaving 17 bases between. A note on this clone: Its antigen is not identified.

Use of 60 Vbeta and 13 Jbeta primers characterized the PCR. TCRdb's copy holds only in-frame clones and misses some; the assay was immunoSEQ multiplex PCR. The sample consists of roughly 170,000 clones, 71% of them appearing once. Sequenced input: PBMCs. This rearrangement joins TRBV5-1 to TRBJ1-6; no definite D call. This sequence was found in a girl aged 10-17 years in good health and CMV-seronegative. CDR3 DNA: TGCGCCAGCAACTCGGACGCGGGAGACTCACCCCTCCACTTT. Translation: CASNSDAGDSPLHF.